Shown below are 8 T cell receptor beta chains from a single sample sequenced in a study of T cell changes during pregnancy in multiple sclerosis. Measured with immunoSEQ multiplex PCR; TCRdb has only the in-frame clones, and not every one. In the table there are about 68,000 clones, over 75% of which are singletons. This material consisted of peripheral blood, taken in the third trimester of pregnancy. The receptors derive from a female donor with multiple sclerosis, enrolled in a pregnancy study.

There are a few counts of this clone. The chain has TRBV6-1 and TRBJ1-2, with D hard to call. Trimming removed 3 bases at V and 3 bases at J, with 11 bases between. The length of the CDR3 is 14 residues. From germline, CDR1 is MNHNS and CDR2 SASEGT. CDR3 amino acids: CASSDPERDYGYTF. The CDR3 nucleotides are TGTGCCAGCAGTGATCCAGAGCGGGACTATGGCTACACCTTC.

The chain joins TRBV11-2 to TRBJ2-5; TRBD1 is a possible D gene (5 bases). Trimming stripped 5 bases from V and 5 bases from J, with 18 bases between. Germline CDR1 and CDR2: SGHAT and FQNNGV. This CDR3 region has 15 residues. The CDR3 spells CASSTNRKIRETQYF. The DNA for the CDR3 is TGTGCCAGCAGCACCAACAGGAAAATAAGGGAGACCCAGTACTTC. The whole variable domain, filled in from reference TRBV11-2 and TRBJ2-5, reads EAGVAQSPRYKIIEKRQSVAFWCNPISGHATLYWYQQILGQGPKLLIQFQNNGVVDDSQLPKDRFSAERLKGVDSTLKIQPAKLEDSAVYLCASSTNRKIRETQYFGPGTRLLVL.

This clone was detected once. J is TRBJ2-4 and V is TRBV5-1; 8 bases agree with TRBD2. In germline, CDR1 is SGHRS, CDR2 YFSETQ. Trimming at V came to 4 bases and at J to 2 bases, leaving 11 bases not matched to a gene. This CDR3 has 17 amino acids. Here the CDR3 DNA reads TGCGCCAGCAGCCCGTCCCCAGCGGGGGCATCCAAAAACATTCAGTACTTC. Translated: CASSPSPAGASKNIQYF. The full variable domain, rest sourced from reference TRBV5-1 and TRBJ2-4, is KAGVTQTPRYLIKTRGQQVTLSCSPISGHRSVSWYQQTPGQGLQFLFEYFSETQRNKGNFPGRFSGRQFSNSRSEMNVSTLELGDSALYLCASSPSPAGASKNIQYFGAGTRLSVL.

The J gene is TRBJ1-5, the V gene TRBV19, with D possibly TRBD1 on 5 matching bases. The V gene's germline CDR1 is LNHDA and CDR2 SQIVND (reference sequence). Trimming cost V 4 bases and J 2 bases, with 9 bases left between them. CDR3 length equals 14 residues. In DNA form, the CDR3 reads TGTGCCAGTAGTACAACAGGTGGCAATCAGCCCCAGCATTTT. This encodes CASSTTGGNQPQHF.

The gene calls are TRBV7-9 and TRBJ1-2; the match to TRBD1 covers 8 bases. There are 16 residues in the CDR3. V lost 7 bases and J lost 1; bases outside the gene matches: 11. Germline CDR1 reads SEHNR; CDR2 reads FQNEAQ (reference sequence). CDR3 sequence (DNA): TGTGCCAGCACCAAGGGACAGGCTGCGAGTAACTATGGCTACACCTTC. This codes for CASTKGQAASNYGYTF.

The chain has TRBV29-1 and TRBJ1-3; tentative D call: TRBD1 (5 bases). The length of the CDR3 is 13 residues. The V end was cut by 6 bases, the J end by 2 bases, with 11 bases between. Germline lookup yields CDR1 SQVTM and CDR2 ANQGSEA. The CDR3 loop reads CSVAQTAGNTIYF. The CDR3 DNA is TGCAGCGTGGCTCAGACAGCTGGAAACACCATATATTTT.

The V and J genes are TRBV19 and TRBJ1-2, with a tentative D call TRBD1 (6 bases). V lost 2 bases and J 7 bases, leaving 20 bases between the germline ends. CDR3 length equals 16 residues. From germline, CDR1 is LNHDA and CDR2 SQIVND (reference sequence). The CDR3 bases are TGTGCCAGTAGTATATTAGCCCAGCAGGGGTTACGTGGCTACACCTTC. Protein sequence: CASSILAQQGLRGYTF.

CDR3 coding DNA: TGTGCCAGCAGCAAAGATTATGGTAGTTTTCAGGGGCCTCCCCATACGCAGTATTTT. It translates to CASSKDYGSFQGPPHTQYF. This sequence joins TRBV21-1 and TRBJ2-3; TRBD1 is the table's D call, not checked against the DNA. TRBV21-1 is a pseudogene locus. The CDR3 totals 19 residues.